This record looks at one TCR beta chain sequence and its context. These data come from a study of blood T cell repertoires in COVID-19. Study background: Samples of COVID-19 (acute and convalescent) were obtained from the United States, Italy and Spain. Sample material is recorded as cDNA or gDNA derived from T cells, B-cell-depleted T cells, or PBMCs.

V lost 7 bases and J lost 1; bases outside the gene matches: 9. The CDR3 length is 16 residues. CDR1 and CDR2 (germline): LNHDA, SQIVND (reference sequence). The assay was immunoSEQ multiplex PCR, and TCRdb's table has in-frame clones only and misses some. The sample has 250,000 or so clones; over 80% are singletons. This clonotype was sampled from a middle-aged woman who had recovered from COVID-19. The rearrangement uses TRBV19 and TRBJ2-3; 9 bases agree with TRBD2. The sample taken for sequencing was peripheral blood. CDR3 in DNA: TGTGCCAGTAAATCCGTGGCTAGCGGGGGCACAGATACGCAGTATTTT. It encodes CASKSVASGGTDTQYF.